The 13 T cell receptor beta chains below were found in one sample sequenced in a study of OX40 agonist ivuxolimab in advanced cancers. The table came from immunoSEQ multiplex PCR; TCRdb's copy has only in-frame clones and leaves some out. The sample comprises about 69,000 clones, just over 90% of which are singletons, and just under 0.3% rests with the top ten. This specimen consisted of CD4+ or CD8+ T cells sorted from blood, obtained in a trial of the OX40 agonist ivuxolimab. These receptors all come from an adult with an advanced solid tumor such as melanoma, head and neck, liver or kidney cancer.

The chain carries TRBV2 and TRBJ2-7; D is possibly TRBD1 (5 bases). The CDR3 loop spans 15 amino acids. Germline V gene sequence: CDR1 SNHLY, CDR2 FYNNEI. V dropped 6 bases and J dropped 3 bases, with 18 bases sitting between them. This CDR3 is CASRSGLGSYYEQYF. CDR3 in DNA: TGTGCCAGCAGGTCAGGGCTTGGAAGTTACTACGAGCAGTACTTC.

This chain connects TRBV30 to TRBJ2-3; TRBD1 aligns across 9 bases. With 8 bases clipped from V and 2 bases from J, the junction kept 5 bases outside the gene matches. Germline V lookup: CDR1 GTSNPN, CDR2 SVGIG (reference sequence). There are 13 residues in the CDR3. The CDR3 is CARTGENTDTQYF. The CDR3 DNA reads TGTGCCAGGACAGGGGAAAACACAGATACGCAGTATTTT. Variable domain in full (rest from reference TRBV30 and TRBJ2-3): SQTIHQWPATLVQPVGSPLSLECTVEGTSNPNLYWYRQAAGRGLQLLFYSVGIGQISSEVPQNLSASRPQDRQFILSSKKLLLSDSGFYLCARTGENTDTQYFGPGTRLTVL.

As for this clone: The junction departs from the called germline gene at one end, perhaps through a read error. The rearrangement links TRBV12-5 to TRBJ2-1; D remains unclear. Germline V gene data show CDR1 as LGHNT and CDR2 as FRNRAP. This CDR3 is 12 amino acids long. CDR3 in DNA: TGTGCTAGTGGTCTGTCCTTCAATGAGCAGTTCTTC. Its translation: CASGLSFNEQFF.

This chain uses TRBV10-1 with TRBJ1-1; D gene unclear. Per the germline V gene, CDR1 is WNHNN and CDR2 is SYGVQD (reference sequence). V lost 5 bases to trimming and J lost 2 bases, with 9 bases between them. The CDR3 has 13 residues. CDR3 residues: CASSKQRNTEAFF. CDR3 sequence (DNA): TGCGCCAGCAGTAAACAGAGAAACACTGAAGCTTTCTTT.

CDR3 nucleotides: TGTGCCAGCAGCACCGGGACTAGCGGCTACAATGAGCAGTTCTTC. The encoded protein is CASSTGTSGYNEQFF. This chain connects TRBV5-8 to TRBJ2-1, with 11 bases lining up with TRBD2. Germline CDR1 and CDR2: SGHTS and YDEGEE. CDR3 length: 15 residues. J was trimmed by 3 bases and V by 4 bases; bases with no gene match: 3.

The gene calls are TRBV5-1 and TRBJ2-1, with D hard to call. Trimming took off 4 bases at V and 8 bases at J, with 19 bases between the two ends. Germline CDR1 SGHRS, CDR2 YFSETQ. The CDR3 totals 15 residues. The CDR3 sequence: CASSLGPRPMDEQFF. Here the CDR3 DNA reads TGCGCCAGCAGCCTCGGGCCCCGGCCCATGGATGAGCAGTTCTTC. Together with reference TRBV5-1 and TRBJ2-1, the CDR3 gives the full variable domain: KAGVTQTPRYLIKTRGQQVTLSCSPISGHRSVSWYQQTPGQGLQFLFEYFSETQRNKGNFPGRFSGRQFSNSRSEMNVSTLELGDSALYLCASSLGPRPMDEQFFGPGTRLTVL.

V is TRBV18 and J is TRBJ2-5; 10 bases are shared with TRBD2. CDR1 and CDR2 from the germline V gene are KGHSH and LQKENI. The CDR3 sequence is 14 residues long. V was clipped by 4 bases and J by 4 bases; unmatched bases: 3. This CDR3 is CASSLLAGVETQYF. As DNA, the CDR3 is TGTGCCAGCTCACTCCTAGCGGGAGTAGAGACCCAGTACTTC.

The J gene is TRBJ2-1, the V gene TRBV7-6; TRBD2 matches at 8 bases. Germline V gives CDR1 SGHVS, CDR2 FNYEAQ. The CDR3 runs to 18 residues. Trimming took 5 bases from V and 9 from J; bases not matched to a gene: 21. CDR3 sequence (DNA): TGTGCCAGCAGCCAAGGGGTTGGTAGCGGGACCACCCTCAGTGAGCAGTTCTTC. This codes for CASSQGVGSGTTLSEQFF.

J is TRBJ1-3 and V is TRBV2; D is unresolved. Trimming shortened V by 4 bases and J by 0 bases, and 7 bases separated the two germline ends. This CDR3 region has 14 residues. Germline CDR1 and CDR2: SNHLY and FYNNEI. DNA for the CDR3: TGTGCCAGCAGTGGCACAACCTCTGGAAACACCATATATTTT. It translates to CASSGTTSGNTIYF.

About this clone itself: One junction end disagrees with the germline gene, perhaps due to a read error. The CDR3 sequence: CSATQGTARAF. The DNA of the CDR3 is TGCAGTGCTACACAGGGGACCGCGCGGGCATTT. This chain joins TRBV20-1 and TRBJ1-6; 7 nucleotides agree with TRBD1. Germline V gene sequence: CDR1 DFQATT, CDR2 SNEGSKA (reference sequence). CDR3 size: 11 residues.

This rearrangement joins TRBV18 to TRBJ2-1; D might be TRBD1 (5 bases). The CDR3 totals 16 residues. Germline V CDR1 and CDR2: KGHSH, LQKENI. V was clipped by 2 bases and J by 1 base, with 12 bases between them. Written as DNA, the CDR3 is TGTGCCAGCTCACCAAAAGACAGCCCTTCCTACAATGAGCAGTTCTTC. This gives the protein CASSPKDSPSYNEQFF.

The chain joins TRBV5-1 to TRBJ2-7; a possible D gene is TRBD1 (6 bases). This CDR3 has 13 residues. Germline V lookup: CDR1 SGHRS, CDR2 YFSETQ. V dropped 4 bases and J dropped 3 bases, with 11 bases sitting between them. This CDR3 is CASSLGQNYEQYF. The CDR3, as DNA: TGCGCCAGCAGCCTCGGACAGAACTACGAGCAGTACTTC.

The chain couples TRBV4-2 to TRBJ2-1; 7 bases map to TRBD2. Germline CDR1 reads LGHNA; CDR2 reads YNFKEQ. V lost 6 bases and J lost 6; bases outside the gene matches: 8. There are 14 residues in the CDR3. The CDR3 loop is CASRISRLANEQFF. In nucleotides, the CDR3 is TGTGCCAGCAGGATCTCCCGACTAGCCAATGAGCAGTTCTTC.